This T cell receptor beta chain is from a study of blood T cell repertoires in COVID-19. About the study: PBMCs, B-cell-depleted T cells, or T cells provided the cDNA or gDNA that made up the material.

CDR3 length: 14 residues. Germline CDR1 SGHRS, CDR2 YFSETQ. V was pared by 1 base and J by 0 bases, with 5 bases between. The data were produced by immunoSEQ multiplex PCR, yet TCRdb's version contains in-frame clones alone and is incomplete. The data contain 500,000 to 600,000 clones, less than 90% of them singletons. This sequence was found in a woman aged 50 to 60 with COVID-19, enrolled during active disease. This chain joins TRBV5-1 and TRBJ1-3, with D tentatively TRBD1 (5 bases). The material sequenced was peripheral blood. CDR3 sequence (DNA): TGCGCCAGCAGCTTGCAGGGCTCTGGAAACACCATATATTTT. Translated, it gives CASSLQGSGNTIYF.